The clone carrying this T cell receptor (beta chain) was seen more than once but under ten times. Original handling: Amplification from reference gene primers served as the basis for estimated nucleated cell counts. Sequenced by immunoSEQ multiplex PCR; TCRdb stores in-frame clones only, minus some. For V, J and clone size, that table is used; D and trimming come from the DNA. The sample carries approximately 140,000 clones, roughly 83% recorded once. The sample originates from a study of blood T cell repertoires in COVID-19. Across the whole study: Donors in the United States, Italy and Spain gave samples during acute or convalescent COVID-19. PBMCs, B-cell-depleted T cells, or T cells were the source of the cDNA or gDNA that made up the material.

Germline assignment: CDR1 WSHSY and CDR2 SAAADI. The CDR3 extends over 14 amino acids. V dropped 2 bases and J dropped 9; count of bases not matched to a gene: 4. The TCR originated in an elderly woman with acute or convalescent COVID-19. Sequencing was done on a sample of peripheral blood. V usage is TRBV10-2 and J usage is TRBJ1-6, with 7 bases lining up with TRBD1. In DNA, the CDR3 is TGCGCCAGCAGTGAGGCAGGGGGAGTTTCACCCCTCCACTTT. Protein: CASSEAGGVSPLHF.